The clone carrying this TCR beta chain showed up many times. What it binds is not known. The sample comes from a study of response to subunit inactivated influenza vaccine. General observations from the study: The study's authors posited that every seasonal influenza vaccination enlists few new T cells.

TCRdb reanalysed the RT-PCR reads using MiXCR and keeps one entry per CDR3 protein. The data show about 650,000 distinct CDR3 sequences, around a sixth seen once. Germline CDR1 and CDR2: SGHRS and YFSETQ. CDR3 length: 14 amino acids. Trimming pared 0 bases from V and 1 base from J, leaving 7 bases between. The V and J genes are TRBV5-1 and TRBJ1-2; unclear D gene. The receptor's source is a man aged 45-65 years who received an inactivated influenza vaccine. Here the sequenced sample was PBMCs from blood, taken roughly 12 days after vaccination. CDR3 loop: CASSLDWGNYGYTF. In nucleotides, the CDR3 is TGCGCCAGCAGCTTGGATTGGGGTAACTATGGCTACACCTTC.